The sequence of this T cell receptor (beta chain) was determined in a study of blood T cell repertoires in COVID-19. Looking at the study overall: PBMCs, B-cell-depleted T cells, or T cells were the source of the cDNA or gDNA that made up the material.

Using immunoSEQ multiplex PCR, the repertoire was profiled, and TCRdb retains in-frame clones only, with some absent. The table has about 250,000 clones, 86% seen once. The CDR3 length is 12 residues. The ends were cut back, 4 bases at V and 7 bases at J, with 10 bases in the middle. CDR1 MRHNA and CDR2 SNTAGT come from the germline V gene. V and J are TRBV6-4 and TRBJ1-1, with D unclear. The clonotype comes from a woman older than 75 with COVID-19, enrolled during active disease. Sequenced material: peripheral blood. CDR3 DNA: TGTGCCAGCAGTGGCACGGGTGGTGAAGCTTTCTTT. Translation gives CASSGTGGEAFF.